This T cell receptor (beta chain) was captured by sequencing in a study of blood T cell repertoires in COVID-19. The table came from immunoSEQ multiplex PCR; TCRdb's copy has only in-frame clones and leaves some out. The data contain around 200,000 clones, roughly nine tenths of them seen just once; the ten biggest clones take up around 0.72%. From germline, CDR1 is MNHEY and CDR2 SVGAGI. Trimming took 0 bases from V and 0 from J; bases not matched to a gene: 1. CDR3 length equals 16 residues. Sequencing was done on a sample of peripheral blood. V usage is TRBV6-5 and J usage is TRBJ2-4, with 8 positions matching TRBD1. This clonotype was obtained from a man between 40 and 49 years old with acute or convalescent COVID-19. The CDR3 spells CASSYSTGAAKNIQYF. In DNA form, the CDR3 reads TGTGCCAGCAGTTACTCGACAGGGGCAGCCAAAAACATTCAGTACTTC.